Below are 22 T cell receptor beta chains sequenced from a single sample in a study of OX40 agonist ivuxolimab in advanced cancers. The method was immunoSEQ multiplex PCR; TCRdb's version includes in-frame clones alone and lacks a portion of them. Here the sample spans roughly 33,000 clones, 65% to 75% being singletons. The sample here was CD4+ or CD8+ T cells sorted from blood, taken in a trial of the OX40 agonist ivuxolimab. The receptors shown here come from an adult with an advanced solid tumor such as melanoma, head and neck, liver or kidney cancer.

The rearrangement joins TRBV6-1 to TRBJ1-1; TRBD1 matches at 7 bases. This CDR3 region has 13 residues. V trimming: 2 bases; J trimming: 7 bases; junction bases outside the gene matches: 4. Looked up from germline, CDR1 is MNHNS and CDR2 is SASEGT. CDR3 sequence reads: CASSEQGGLEAFF. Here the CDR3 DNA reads TGTGCCAGCAGTGAACAGGGGGGTCTTGAAGCTTTCTTT.

The CDR3 loop reads CASSQGGNQPQHF. The CDR3 bases are TGTGCCAGCAGCCAAGGCGGGAATCAGCCCCAGCATTTT. V is TRBV4-2 and J is TRBJ1-5; D is unresolved. This CDR3 is built from 13 residues. Between the trimmed V and J ends, which lost 1 base and 4 bases, there was a span of 5 bases. Germline V CDR1 and CDR2: LGHNA, YNFKEQ.

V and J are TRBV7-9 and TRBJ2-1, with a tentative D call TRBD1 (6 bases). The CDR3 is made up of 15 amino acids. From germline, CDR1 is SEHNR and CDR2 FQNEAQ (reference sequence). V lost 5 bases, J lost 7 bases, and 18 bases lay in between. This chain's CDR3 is CASSARSGELNEQFF. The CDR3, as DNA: TGTGCCAGCAGCGCCCGCTCAGGGGAATTGAATGAGCAGTTCTTC.

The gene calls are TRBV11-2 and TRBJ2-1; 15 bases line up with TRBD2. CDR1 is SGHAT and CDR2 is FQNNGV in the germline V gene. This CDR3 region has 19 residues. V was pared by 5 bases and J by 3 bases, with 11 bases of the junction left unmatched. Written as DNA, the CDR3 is TGTGCCAGCAGCCAAGACAGGAGGACTAGCGGGGGGGTCTACAATGAGCAGTTCTTC. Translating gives CASSQDRRTSGGVYNEQFF.

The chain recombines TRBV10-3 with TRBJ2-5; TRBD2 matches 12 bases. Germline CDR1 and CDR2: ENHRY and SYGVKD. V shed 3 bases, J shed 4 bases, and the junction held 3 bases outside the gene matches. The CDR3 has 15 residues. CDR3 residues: CAISDLTSGGETQYF. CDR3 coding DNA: TGTGCCATCAGTGATCTGACTAGCGGGGGAGAGACCCAGTACTTC.

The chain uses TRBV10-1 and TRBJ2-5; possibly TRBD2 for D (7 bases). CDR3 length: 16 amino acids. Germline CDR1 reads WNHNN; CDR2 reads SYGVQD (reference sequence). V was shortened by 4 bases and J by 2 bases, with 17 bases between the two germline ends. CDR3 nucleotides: TGCGCCAGCAGTGTTGGCCGGGGGGCCGCTCAAGAGACCCAGTACTTC. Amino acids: CASSVGRGAAQETQYF.

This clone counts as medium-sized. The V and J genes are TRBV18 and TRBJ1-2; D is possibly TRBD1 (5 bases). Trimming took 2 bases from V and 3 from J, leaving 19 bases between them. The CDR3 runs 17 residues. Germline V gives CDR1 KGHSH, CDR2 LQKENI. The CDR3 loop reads CASSPNGGHTGDYGYTF. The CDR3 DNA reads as TGTGCCAGCTCACCAAACGGGGGTCATACTGGGGACTATGGCTACACCTTC.

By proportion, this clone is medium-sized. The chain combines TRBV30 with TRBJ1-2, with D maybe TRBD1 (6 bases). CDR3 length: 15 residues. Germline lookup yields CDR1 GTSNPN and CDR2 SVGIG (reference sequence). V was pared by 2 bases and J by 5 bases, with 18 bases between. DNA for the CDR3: TGTGCCTGGAGTCTCCGGGACATGGGCAAGTATGGCTACACCTTC. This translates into CAWSLRDMGKYGYTF.

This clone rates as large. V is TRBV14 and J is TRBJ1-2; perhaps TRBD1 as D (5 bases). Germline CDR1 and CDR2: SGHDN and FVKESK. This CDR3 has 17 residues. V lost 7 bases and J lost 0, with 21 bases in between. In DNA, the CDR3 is TGTGCCAGCATCCTATGGTTTACAGGTTCAGCTAACTATGGCTACACCTTC. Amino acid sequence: CASILWFTGSANYGYTF.

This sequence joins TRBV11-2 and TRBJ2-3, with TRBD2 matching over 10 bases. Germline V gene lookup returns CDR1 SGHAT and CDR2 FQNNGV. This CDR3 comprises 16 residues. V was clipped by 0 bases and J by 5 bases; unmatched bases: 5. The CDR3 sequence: CASSLEAGGQVDTQYF. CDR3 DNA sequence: TGTGCCAGCAGCTTAGAAGCGGGGGGGCAAGTAGATACGCAGTATTTT.

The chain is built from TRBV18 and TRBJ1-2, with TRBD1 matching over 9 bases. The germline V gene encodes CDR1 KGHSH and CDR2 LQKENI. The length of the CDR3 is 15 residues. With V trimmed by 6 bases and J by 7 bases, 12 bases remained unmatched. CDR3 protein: CASSPGQGTLSGYTF. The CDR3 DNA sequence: TGTGCCAGCTCGCCGGGACAGGGTACCCTTTCTGGCTACACCTTC.

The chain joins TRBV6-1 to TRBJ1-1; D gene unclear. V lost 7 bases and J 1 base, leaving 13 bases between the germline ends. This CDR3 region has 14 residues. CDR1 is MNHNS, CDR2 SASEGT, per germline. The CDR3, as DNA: TGTGCCAGCACGCGACTTCAAAAGAACACTGAAGCTTTCTTT. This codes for CASTRLQKNTEAFF.

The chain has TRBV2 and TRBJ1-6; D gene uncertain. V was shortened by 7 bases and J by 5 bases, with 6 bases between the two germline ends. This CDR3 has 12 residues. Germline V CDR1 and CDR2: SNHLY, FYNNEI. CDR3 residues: CASKRDNSPLHF. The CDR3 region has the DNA TGTGCCAGCAAACGGGATAATTCACCCCTCCACTTT.

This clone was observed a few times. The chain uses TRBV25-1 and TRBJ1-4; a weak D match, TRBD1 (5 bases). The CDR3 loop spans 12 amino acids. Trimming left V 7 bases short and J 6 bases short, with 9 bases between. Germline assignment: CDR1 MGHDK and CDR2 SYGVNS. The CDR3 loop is CASMGTDEKLFF. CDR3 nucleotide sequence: TGTGCCAGCATGGGGACTGATGAAAAACTGTTTTTT. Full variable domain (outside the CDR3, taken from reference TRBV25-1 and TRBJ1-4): EADIYQTPRYLVIGTGKKITLECSQTMGHDKMYWYQQDPGMELHLIHYSYGVNSTEKGDLSSESTVSRIRTEHFPLTLESARPSHTSQYLCASMGTDEKLFFGSGTQLSVL.

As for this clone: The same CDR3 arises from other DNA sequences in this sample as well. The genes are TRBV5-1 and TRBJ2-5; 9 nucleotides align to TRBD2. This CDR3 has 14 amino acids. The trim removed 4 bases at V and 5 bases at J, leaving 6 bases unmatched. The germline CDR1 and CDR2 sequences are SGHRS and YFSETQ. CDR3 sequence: CASSPGLARETQYF. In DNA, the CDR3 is TGCGCCAGCAGCCCGGGACTAGCCCGGGAGACCCAGTACTTC.

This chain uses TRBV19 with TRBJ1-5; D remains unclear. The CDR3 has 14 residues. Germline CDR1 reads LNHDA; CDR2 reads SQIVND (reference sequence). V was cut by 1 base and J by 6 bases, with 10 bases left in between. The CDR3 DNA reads TGTGCCAGTAGTATAGTTACAGAAGGTCAGCCCCAGCATTTT. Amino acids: CASSIVTEGQPQHF.

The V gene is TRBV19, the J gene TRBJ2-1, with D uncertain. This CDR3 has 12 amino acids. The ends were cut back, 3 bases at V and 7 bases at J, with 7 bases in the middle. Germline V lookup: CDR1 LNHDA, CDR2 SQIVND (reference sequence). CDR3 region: CASSITQNEQFF. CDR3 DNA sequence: TGTGCCAGTAGTATCACTCAGAATGAGCAGTTCTTC.

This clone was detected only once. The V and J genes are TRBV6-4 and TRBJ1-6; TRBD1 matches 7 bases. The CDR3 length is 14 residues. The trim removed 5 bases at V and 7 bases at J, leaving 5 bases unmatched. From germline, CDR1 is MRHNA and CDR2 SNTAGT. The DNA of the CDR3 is TGTGCCAGCAGTACCGGGACAGCGAATTCACCCCTCCACTTT. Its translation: CASSTGTANSPLHF.

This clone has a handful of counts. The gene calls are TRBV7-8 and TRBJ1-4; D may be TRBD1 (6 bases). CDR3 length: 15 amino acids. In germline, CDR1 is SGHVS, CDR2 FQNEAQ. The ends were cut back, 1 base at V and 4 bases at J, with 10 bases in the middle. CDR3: CASSLGRTDNEKLFF. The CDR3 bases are TGTGCCAGCAGCTTAGGCCGGACAGATAATGAAAAACTGTTTTTT.

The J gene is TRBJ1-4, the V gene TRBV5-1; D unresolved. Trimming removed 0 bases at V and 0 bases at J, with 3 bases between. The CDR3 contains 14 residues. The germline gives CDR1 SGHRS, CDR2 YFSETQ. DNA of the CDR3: TGCGCCAGCAGCTTGGCCGCAACTAATGAAAAACTGTTTTTT. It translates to CASSLAATNEKLFF.

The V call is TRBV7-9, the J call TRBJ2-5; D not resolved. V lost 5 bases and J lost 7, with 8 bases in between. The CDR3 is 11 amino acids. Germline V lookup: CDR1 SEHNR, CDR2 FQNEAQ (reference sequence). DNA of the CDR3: TGTGCCAGCAGCGCCTCAGGGACCCAGTACTTC. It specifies CASSASGTQYF.

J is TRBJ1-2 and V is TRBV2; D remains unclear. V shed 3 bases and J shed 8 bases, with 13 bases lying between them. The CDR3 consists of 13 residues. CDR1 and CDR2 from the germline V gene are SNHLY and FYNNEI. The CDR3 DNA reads TGTGCCAGCAGTGAGGCAGCCGGGGTCGGCTACACCTTC. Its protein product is CASSEAAGVGYTF. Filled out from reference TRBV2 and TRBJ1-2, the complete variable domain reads EPEVTQTPSHQVTQMGQEVILRCVPISNHLYFYWYRQILGQKVEFLVSFYNNEISEKSEIFDDQFSVERPDGSNFTLKIRSTKLEDSAMYFCASSEAAGVGYTFGSGTRLTVV.